These T cell receptor beta chains were read from a single sample in a study of T cell changes during pregnancy in multiple sclerosis. Some clones are missing from TCRdb's copy, which holds only in-frame ones; the method was immunoSEQ multiplex PCR. In the table there are 55,000 to 85,000 clones, roughly 92% of which are singletons. The source was peripheral blood, collected in the third trimester of pregnancy. Receptors were obtained from a female donor with multiple sclerosis, enrolled in a pregnancy study. The CDR3 runs from the conserved cysteine through the conserved F or W. The D gene is left open where the match is weak. Clone sizes are given selectively: once, few, many, or a class where the clone is expanded.

d_call: .; clone_size: few; j_call: TRBJ2-5; v_call: TRBV4-1; cdr3_aa: CASSQESGGRGSETQYF
d_call: TRBD2; clone_size: .; j_call: TRBJ2-1; v_call: TRBV27; cdr3_aa: CASSPTSGRALEQFF
d_call: TRBD1; clone_size: .; j_call: TRBJ1-5; v_call: TRBV6-1; cdr3_aa: CASSERGQGYNQPQHF
d_call: TRBD2; clone_size: .; j_call: TRBJ2-5; v_call: TRBV5-4; cdr3_aa: CASSLTSGRGWETQYF
d_call: TRBD2; clone_size: once; j_call: TRBJ2-3; v_call: TRBV5-1; cdr3_aa: CASSTTSGRALGTDTQYF
d_call: .; clone_size: once; j_call: TRBJ2-1; v_call: TRBV5-1; cdr3_aa: CASSDSFNEQFF
d_call: TRBD1; clone_size: .; j_call: TRBJ1-1; v_call: TRBV18; cdr3_aa: CASSPKQGANTEAFF
d_call: .; clone_size: .; j_call: TRBJ1-1; v_call: TRBV4-1; cdr3_aa: CASSPCSQRDTEAFF
d_call: .; clone_size: .; j_call: TRBJ2-7; v_call: TRBV18; cdr3_aa: CASSLGLARGGSEQYF
d_call: TRBD1; clone_size: .; j_call: TRBJ2-2; v_call: TRBV10-1; cdr3_aa: CASSARTGGEGELFF
d_call: TRBD2; clone_size: .; j_call: TRBJ2-2; v_call: TRBV9; cdr3_aa: CASSDRLADNTGELFF
d_call: TRBD1; clone_size: once; j_call: TRBJ1-6; v_call: TRBV5-4; cdr3_aa: CASSWDRKYNSPLHF
d_call: TRBD1; clone_size: once; j_call: TRBJ1-2; v_call: TRBV10-3; cdr3_aa: CAIKDSTGAIDYGYTF
d_call: .; clone_size: once; j_call: TRBJ2-1; v_call: TRBV13; cdr3_aa: CASSLRDFYNEQFF
d_call: .; clone_size: .; j_call: TRBJ2-3; v_call: TRBV6-5; cdr3_aa: CASSYVGVTDTQYF
d_call: .; clone_size: .; j_call: TRBJ2-2; v_call: TRBV7-7; cdr3_aa: CASSTATGTGELFF
d_call: .; clone_size: .; j_call: TRBJ1-5; v_call: TRBV28; cdr3_aa: CASTPGTRNQPQHF
d_call: .; clone_size: .; j_call: TRBJ2-7; v_call: TRBV7-8; cdr3_aa: CASSLEARSYEQYF
d_call: TRBD1; clone_size: .; j_call: TRBJ2-3; v_call: TRBV5-6; cdr3_aa: CASSLAGTATQYF
d_call: .; clone_size: .; j_call: TRBJ1-1; v_call: TRBV7-9; cdr3_aa: CASSFQSGALTEAFF
d_call: .; clone_size: .; j_call: TRBJ2-5; v_call: TRBV18; cdr3_aa: CASSPNLGQGETQYF
d_call: .; clone_size: .; j_call: TRBJ1-5; v_call: TRBV10-3; cdr3_aa: CAISEPGSGQPQHF
d_call: .; clone_size: .; j_call: TRBJ2-3; v_call: TRBV2; cdr3_aa: CASPQLDTQYF
d_call: TRBD2; clone_size: .; j_call: TRBJ2-2; v_call: TRBV27; cdr3_aa: CASRPFGTSGSAGELFF
d_call: .; clone_size: once; j_call: TRBJ2-2; v_call: TRBV7-9; cdr3_aa: CASSLSSNTGELFF
d_call: .; clone_size: .; j_call: TRBJ2-2; v_call: TRBV6-6; cdr3_aa: CASSYPVTNTGELFF
d_call: TRBD2; clone_size: .; j_call: TRBJ2-7; v_call: TRBV5-4; cdr3_aa: CASSLRLAGGVGEQYF
d_call: TRBD2; clone_size: few; j_call: TRBJ2-7; v_call: TRBV6-1; cdr3_aa: CASSEETSGSYEQYF
d_call: .; clone_size: few; j_call: TRBJ1-1; v_call: TRBV30; cdr3_aa: CAWSVRQAGNTEAFF
d_call: .; clone_size: .; j_call: TRBJ2-7; v_call: TRBV5-1; cdr3_aa: CASSLAFPDADEQYF
d_call: .; clone_size: .; j_call: TRBJ2-7; v_call: TRBV7-9; cdr3_aa: CASSFNLAGRVEQYF
d_call: .; clone_size: .; j_call: TRBJ2-7; v_call: TRBV5-1; cdr3_aa: CASSLGGRTSSYEQYF
d_call: TRBD1; clone_size: .; j_call: TRBJ2-3; v_call: TRBV19; cdr3_aa: CASSSALLTGDDTQYF
d_call: TRBD1; clone_size: .; j_call: TRBJ2-7; v_call: TRBV19; cdr3_aa: CASSATGTAPDEQYF
d_call: .; clone_size: .; j_call: TRBJ2-7; v_call: TRBV5-1; cdr3_aa: CASSSPQGSGEEQYF